This T cell receptor (beta chain) is drawn from a study of cytomegalovirus exposure and HLA in healthy donors. As for the study in general: The 120 validation repertoires matched the approximately 700 first-cohort repertoires in platform, a later analysis reported. Study outcomes and limitations: According to a subsequent analysis, TCR clusters from the first cohort were inclined to appear together in the 120 or so validation repertoires. The study put under 200 TCR beta chains on its list as cytomegalovirus-associated.

Points on this clone: Its specificity is not known. At the DNA level, this CDR3 is encoded by other sequences in the same sample as well.

Using immunoSEQ multiplex PCR, the repertoire was profiled, and TCRdb retains in-frame clones only, with some absent. The sample shows 230,000 or so clones, around 90% of them seen only once. The CDR3 totals 13 residues. Germline CDR1 reads MNHEY; CDR2 reads SMNVEV (reference sequence). Germline trimming cut 3 bases from V and 6 bases from J; bases unmatched to any gene: 1. The donors belonged to the roughly 120-subject validation cohort, separate from the roughly 710-subject first cohort. Sequencing was done on a sample of PBMCs. This chain uses TRBV27 with TRBJ2-1; TRBD1 matches at 8 bases. This clonotype was sampled from a woman aged 18-29 years in good health and CMV-seronegative. CDR3 DNA: TGTGCCAGCAGTTTCAGGGGGCTCAATGAGCAGTTCTTC. It codes for CASSFRGLNEQFF.